This T cell receptor beta chain was profiled in a study of blood T cell repertoires in COVID-19. This clone was observed a handful of times. The data were produced by immunoSEQ multiplex PCR, yet TCRdb's version contains in-frame clones alone and is incomplete. The repertoire holds 71,000 or so clones, with roughly 80% as singletons. Sequenced: peripheral blood. The sequence was collected from a man between 65 and 80 years old with acute or convalescent COVID-19.

CDR3 nucleotide sequence: TGTGCCAGCACCCGGGACTACCTCTCCTACGAGCAGTACTTC. This gives the protein CASTRDYLSYEQYF. The rearrangement joins TRBV9 to TRBJ2-7, with 7 bases matching TRBD2. From germline, CDR1 is SGDLS and CDR2 YYNGEE. With V trimmed by 6 bases and J by 0 bases, 6 bases remained unmatched. This CDR3 has 14 amino acids. The full variable domain, with the rest looked up from reference TRBV9 and TRBJ2-7, is DSGVTQTPKHLITATGQRVTLRCSPRSGDLSVYWYQQSLDQGLQFLIQYYNGEERAKGNILERFSAQQFPDLHSELNLSSLELGDSALYFCASTRDYLSYEQYFGPGTRLTVT.